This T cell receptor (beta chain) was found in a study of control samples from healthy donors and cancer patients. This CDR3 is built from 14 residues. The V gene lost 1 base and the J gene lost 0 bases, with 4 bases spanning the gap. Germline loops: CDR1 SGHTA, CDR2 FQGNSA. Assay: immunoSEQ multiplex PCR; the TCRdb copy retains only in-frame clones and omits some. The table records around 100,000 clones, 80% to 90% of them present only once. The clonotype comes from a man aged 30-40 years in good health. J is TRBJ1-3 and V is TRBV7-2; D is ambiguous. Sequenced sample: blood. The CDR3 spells CASSLEPSGNTIYF. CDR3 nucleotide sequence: TGTGCCAGCAGCTTAGAACCCTCTGGAAACACCATATATTTT.